This T cell receptor (beta chain) was identified in a study of T cells expressing NK-cell markers. To note about this clonotype: Antigen: not known.

No DNA is given; TCRdb re-called the 5' RACE reads and lists each CDR3 protein once. The clone table shows 300,000 or so distinct CDR3 sequences, with the ten largest holding more than 3.5%. Whole-study results and caveats: The share of CD8+ T cells held by dominant NKG2C+ clonotypes was 1.0-7.0% in about 6 donors.

This clonotype originated in a woman aged 18 to 75 in good health. Sequenced input: blood T cells: a sorted CD56 or NKG2C T cell subset, CD4+ or CD8+ T cells, or bulk PBMC T cells (not recorded which).

The CDR3 sequence is CASSMSGGRGSRNEQFF. The rearrangement uses TRBV19 and TRBJ2-1; TCRdb names TRBD1, which stays unverified in the absence of DNA. CDR3 length: 17 residues. Germline V gives CDR1 LNHDA, CDR2 SQIVND (reference sequence).